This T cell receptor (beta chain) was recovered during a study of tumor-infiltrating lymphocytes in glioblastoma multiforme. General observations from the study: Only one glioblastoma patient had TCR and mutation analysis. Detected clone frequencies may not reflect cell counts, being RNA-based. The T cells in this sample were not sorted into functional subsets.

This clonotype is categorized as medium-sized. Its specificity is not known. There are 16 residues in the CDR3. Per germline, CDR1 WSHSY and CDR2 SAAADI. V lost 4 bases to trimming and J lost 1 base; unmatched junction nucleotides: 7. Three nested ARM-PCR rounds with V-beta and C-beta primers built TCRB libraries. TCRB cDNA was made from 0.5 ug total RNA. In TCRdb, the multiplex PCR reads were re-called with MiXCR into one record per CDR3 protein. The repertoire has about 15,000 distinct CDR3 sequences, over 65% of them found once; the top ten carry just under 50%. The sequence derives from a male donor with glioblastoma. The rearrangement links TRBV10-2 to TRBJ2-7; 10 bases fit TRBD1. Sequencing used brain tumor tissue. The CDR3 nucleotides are TGCGCCAGCAGTGTCGAGACAGGGGGCTGGTCCTACGAGCAGTACTTC. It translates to CASSVETGGWSYEQYF.